This TCR beta chain is drawn from a study of blood T cell repertoires in COVID-19. Study summary: Material from acute and convalescent COVID-19 was sourced from the United States, Italy and Spain. T cells, B-cell-depleted T cells, or PBMCs supplied cDNA or gDNA.

In the source study's methods: Estimation of nucleated cell counts was performed using reference gene primer amplification. Profiling relied on immunoSEQ multiplex PCR, and the TCRdb table lists in-frame clones only, not all of them. Clone size and the V and J calls come from that table; the DNA yielded D and trimming. The sample shows roughly 200,000 clones, roughly nine tenths of them seen only once. Sequencing was done on a sample of peripheral blood. This clonotype was sampled from a woman younger than 30 who had recovered from COVID-19.

The chain's CDR3 is CASSQGEMNTEAFF. CDR3 nucleotide sequence: TGTGCCAGCTCACAAGGAGAGATGAACACTGAAGCTTTCTTT. The chain joins TRBV18 to TRBJ1-1; D unclear. Germline loops: CDR1 KGHSH, CDR2 LQKENI. Trimming pared 4 bases from V and 0 bases from J, leaving 9 bases between. There are 14 residues in the CDR3.